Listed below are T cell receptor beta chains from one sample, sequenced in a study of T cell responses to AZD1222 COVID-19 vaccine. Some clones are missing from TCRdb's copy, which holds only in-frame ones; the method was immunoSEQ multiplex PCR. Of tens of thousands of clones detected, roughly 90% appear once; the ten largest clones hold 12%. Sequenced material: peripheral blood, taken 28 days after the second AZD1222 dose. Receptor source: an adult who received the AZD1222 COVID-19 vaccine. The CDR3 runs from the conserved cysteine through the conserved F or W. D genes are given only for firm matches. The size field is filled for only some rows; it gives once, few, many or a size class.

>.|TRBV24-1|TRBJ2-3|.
CATSPRGPTDTQYF
TGTGCCACCAGTCCTCGGGGTCCCACAGATACGCAGTATTTT
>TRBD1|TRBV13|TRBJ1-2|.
CASSFQGAGYGYTF
TGTGCCAGCAGCTTCCAGGGGGCGGGCTATGGCTACACCTTC
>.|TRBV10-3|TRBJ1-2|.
CAISDLQGPYGYTF
TGTGCCATCAGTGATTTACAGGGCCCCTATGGCTACACCTTC
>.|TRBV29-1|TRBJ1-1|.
CSVEFHGVDTEAFF
TGCAGCGTTGAATTTCACGGGGTGGACACTGAAGCTTTCTTT
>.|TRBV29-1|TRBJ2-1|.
CSALLRDEQFF
TGCAGCGCCCTCCTTAGGGATGAGCAGTTCTTC
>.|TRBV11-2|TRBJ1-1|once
CASSLEGHKEAFF
TGTGCCAGCAGCTTAGAAGGGCACAAGGAAGCTTTCTTT
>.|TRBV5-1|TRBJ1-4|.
CASSLGQGLGEKLFF
TGCGCCAGCAGCTTGGGGCAGGGGTTGGGTGAAAAACTGTTTTTT
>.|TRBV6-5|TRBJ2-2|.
CASSYPGGGRTGELFF
TGTGCCAGCAGTTACCCTGGGGGGGGGCGGACCGGGGAGCTGTTTTTT
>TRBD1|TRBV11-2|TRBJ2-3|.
CASSLGGQGSDTQYF
TGTGCCAGCAGCTTAGGGGGACAGGGCTCAGATACGCAGTATTTT
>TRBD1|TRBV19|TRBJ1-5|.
CASCPGQVTSRPQHF
TGTGCCAGTTGCCCCGGACAGGTGACATCAAGGCCCCAGCATTTT
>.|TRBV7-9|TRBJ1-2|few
CASSFDGTYGYTF
TGTGCCAGCAGCTTTGACGGGACCTATGGCTACACCTTC
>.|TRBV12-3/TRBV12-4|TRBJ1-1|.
CASGWTENTEAFF
TGTGCCAGCGGGTGGACCGAGAACACTGAAGCTTTCTTT
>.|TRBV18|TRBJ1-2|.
CASSPSAEHYGYTF
TGTGCCAGCTCACCATCGGCGGAACACTATGGCTACACCTTC
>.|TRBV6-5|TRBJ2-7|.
CASKETGSEQYF
TGTGCCAGCAAGGAAACAGGGTCCGAGCAGTACTTC
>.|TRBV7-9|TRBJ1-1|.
CASSLTAGTEAFF
TGTGCCAGCAGCCTGACGGCGGGGACTGAAGCTTTCTTT
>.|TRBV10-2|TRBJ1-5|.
CASRVGANQPQHF
TGCGCCAGCAGGGTAGGGGCCAATCAGCCCCAGCATTTT
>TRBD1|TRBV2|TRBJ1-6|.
CASHRDRLNSPLHF
TGTGCCAGCCACCGGGACAGGTTAAATTCACCCCTCCACTTT
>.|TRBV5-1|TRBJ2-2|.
CASSLDATGTGELFF
TGCGCCAGCAGCTTGGATGCTACAGGCACCGGGGAGCTGTTTTTT
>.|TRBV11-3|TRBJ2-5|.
CASSFGAIQETQYF
TGTGCCAGCAGCTTTGGGGCCATTCAAGAGACCCAGTACTTC
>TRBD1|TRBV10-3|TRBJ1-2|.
CAISGGKQGHYGYTF
TGTGCCATCAGTGGTGGGAAACAGGGGCACTATGGCTACACCTTC
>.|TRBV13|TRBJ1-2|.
CASSLGVLRSYGYTF
TGTGCCAGCAGCTTAGGCGTGTTAAGATCCTATGGCTACACCTTC
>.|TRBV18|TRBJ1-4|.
CASSPGQGTNEKLFF
TGTGCCAGCTCACCAGGGCAGGGCACTAATGAAAAACTGTTTTTT
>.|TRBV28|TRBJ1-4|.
CASSLVSGSNEKLFF
TGTGCCAGCAGTTTAGTGTCGGGTTCTAATGAAAAACTGTTTTTT
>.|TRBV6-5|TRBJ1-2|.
CASREFWGGDGYTF
TGTGCCAGCAGAGAGTTTTGGGGGGGGGACGGCTACACCTTC
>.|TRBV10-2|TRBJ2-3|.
CASPTQGFTDTQYF
TGCGCCAGCCCAACGCAGGGATTCACAGATACGCAGTATTTT
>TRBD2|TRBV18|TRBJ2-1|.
CASSSGSPGLAYNEQFF
TGTGCCAGCTCCTCGGGTTCCCCGGGACTAGCCTACAATGAGCAGTTCTTC
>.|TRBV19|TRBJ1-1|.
CASSIGGRVPTEAFF
TGTGCCAGTAGTATAGGGGGCAGGGTACCCACTGAAGCTTTCTTT
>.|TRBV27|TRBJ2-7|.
CASSRSVGRDLYEQYF
TGTGCCAGCAGCCGATCGGTCGGTCGGGATCTCTACGAGCAGTACTTC
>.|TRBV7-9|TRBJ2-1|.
CASSAGAGSYNEQFF
TGTGCCAGCAGCGCGGGGGCGGGCTCCTACAATGAGCAGTTCTTC
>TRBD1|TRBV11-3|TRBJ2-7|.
CASSSKTGVYEQYF
TGTGCCAGCAGCTCCAAGACAGGGGTCTACGAGCAGTACTTC
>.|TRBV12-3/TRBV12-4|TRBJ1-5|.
CASSQAKGTLHF
TGTGCCAGCAGTCAGGCCAAAGGGACATTGCATTTT
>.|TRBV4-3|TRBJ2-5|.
CASSQGSGLQETQYF
TGCGCCAGCAGCCAAGGGTCGGGGCTCCAAGAGACCCAGTACTTC
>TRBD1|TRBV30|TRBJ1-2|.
CAWIGTGTGYLYGYTF
TGTGCCTGGATCGGGACCGGGACAGGCTATCTCTACGGCTACACCTTC
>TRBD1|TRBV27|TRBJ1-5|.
CASRQGASNQPQHF
TGTGCCAGCAGACAGGGGGCGAGCAATCAGCCCCAGCATTTT
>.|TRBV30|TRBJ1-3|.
CAWSVPPSGNTIYF
TGTGCCTGGAGTGTACCCCCCTCTGGAAACACCATATATTTT
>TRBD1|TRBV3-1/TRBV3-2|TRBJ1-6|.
CASSQDWRGQGNSPLHF
TGTGCCAGCAGCCAAGATTGGAGAGGACAGGGAAATTCACCCCTCCACTTT
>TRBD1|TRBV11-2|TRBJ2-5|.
CASSLGGQGYQETQYF
TGTGCCAGCAGCTTAGGAGGACAGGGGTACCAAGAGACCCAGTACTTC
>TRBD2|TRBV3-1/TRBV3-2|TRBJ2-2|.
CASSQASGGPQVTGELFF
TGTGCCAGCAGCCAAGCCAGCGGGGGCCCCCAGGTGACCGGGGAGCTGTTTTTT
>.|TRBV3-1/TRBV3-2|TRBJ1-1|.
CASSQTVNTEAFF
TGTGCCAGCAGCCAAACAGTGAACACTGAAGCTTTCTTT
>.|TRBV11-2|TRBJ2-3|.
CASSLDGLRTDTQYF
TGTGCCAGCAGCTTAGATGGCCTTCGCACAGATACGCAGTATTTT
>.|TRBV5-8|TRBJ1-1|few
CASSFPGTMNTEAFF
TGTGCCAGCAGCTTCCCAGGTACCATGAACACTGAAGCTTTCTTT
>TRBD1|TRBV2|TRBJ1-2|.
CASSSGQGVDGYTF
TGTGCCAGCAGTTCGGGACAGGGGGTGGATGGCTACACCTTC
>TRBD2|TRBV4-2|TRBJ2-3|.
CASSPQGSSAGGADTQYF
TGTGCCAGCAGCCCCCAGGGGAGTTCGGCGGGGGGCGCAGATACGCAGTATTTT
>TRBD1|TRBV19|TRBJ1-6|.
CASSAEQGASLHF
TGTGCCAGTAGTGCGGAACAGGGGGCTTCCCTCCACTTT